These 12 T cell receptor beta chains came from one sample sequenced in a study of cytomegalovirus exposure and HLA in healthy donors. 60 Vbeta and 13 Jbeta primers were used in PCR. Some clones are missing from TCRdb's copy, which holds only in-frame ones; the method was immunoSEQ multiplex PCR. The sample yields 150,000 to 200,000 clones, almost 85% seen once. Specimen: PBMCs. Receptor source: a boy younger than 18 in good health and CMV-seronegative.

The chain has TRBV18 and TRBJ1-5; 8 bases agree with TRBD1. The CDR3 loop spans 15 amino acids. Germline lookup yields CDR1 KGHSH and CDR2 LQKENI. The ends lost 3 bases at V and 5 bases at J; junction bases unmatched: 6. The chain's CDR3 is CASSPKTGADQPQHF. CDR3 DNA sequence: TGTGCCAGCTCACCGAAGACAGGGGCAGATCAGCCCCAGCATTTT. Full variable domain (rest looked up from reference TRBV18 and TRBJ1-5): NAGVMQNPRHLVRRRGQEARLRCSPMKGHSHVYWYRQLPEEGLKFMVYLQKENIIDESGMPKERFSAEFPKEGPSILRIQQVVRGDSAAYFCASSPKTGADQPQHFGDGTRLSIL.

The V gene is TRBV7-3, the J gene TRBJ2-3; D unclear. CDR1 is SGHTA, CDR2 FQGTGA, per germline. This CDR3 region has 14 residues. Deletions cut 2 bases from V and 3 bases from J, with 9 bases between. The CDR3 sequence is CASSLFSRTDTQYF. The CDR3 bases are TGTGCCAGCAGCTTATTTAGTCGGACAGATACGCAGTATTTT. Full variable domain (remainder filled in from reference TRBV7-3 and TRBJ2-3): GAGVSQTPSNKVTEKGKYVELRCDPISGHTALYWYRQSLGQGPEFLIYFQGTGAADDSGLPNDRFFAVRPEGSVSTLKIQRTERGDSAVYLCASSLFSRTDTQYFGPGTRLTVL.

This clone has more than one count but fewer than ten. CDR3 sequence: CASSEEGEQYF. In nucleotides, the CDR3 is TGTGCCAGCAGTGAAGAGGGGGAGCAGTACTTC. This chain links TRBV6-1 with TRBJ2-7, with TRBD1 as a possible D gene (5 bases). V was shortened by 1 base and J by 7 bases, with 5 bases between the two germline ends. Germline V gene lookup returns CDR1 MNHNS and CDR2 SASEGT. The CDR3 totals 11 residues.

The V call is TRBV6-5, the J call TRBJ1-2, with 8 bases fitting TRBD1. J gave up 6 bases and V 5 bases, and 11 bases lay outside the gene matches. This CDR3 is 15 amino acids long. The V gene's germline CDR1 is MNHEY and CDR2 SVGAGI. DNA of the CDR3: TGTGCCAGCAGTCAAACCCCCAGGACAGGGCATGGCTACACCTTC. Translating gives CASSQTPRTGHGYTF.

A note on this clone: Within the sample, other DNA sequences also encode this same CDR3. The rearrangement joins TRBV9 to TRBJ2-7; possible D gene TRBD1, 5 bases. In germline, CDR1 is SGDLS, CDR2 YYNGEE. The CDR3 contains 13 residues. V lost 2 bases and J lost 0, with 6 bases in between. For the CDR3, the DNA is TGTGCCAGCAGCGTCGACAGCTCCTACGAGCAGTACTTC. Translation: CASSVDSSYEQYF.

The genes are TRBV5-4 and TRBJ2-2; TRBD2 matches 7 bases. Germline V gene data show CDR1 as SGHNT and CDR2 as YYREEE (reference sequence). With 4 bases clipped from V and 7 bases from J, the junction kept 16 bases outside the gene matches. This CDR3 is built from 17 residues. The CDR3 nucleotides read TGTGCCAGCAGCGATACAAACCGGGACTACCAAATCGGGGAGCTGTTTTTT. Its translation: CASSDTNRDYQIGELFF.

V and J are TRBV7-2 and TRBJ1-5; 8 bases align to TRBD1. This CDR3 region has 14 residues. The V gene end was trimmed by 5 bases and the J gene end by 4 bases; junction bases not matched to a gene: 4. Germline assignment: CDR1 SGHTA and CDR2 FQGNSA. CDR3 region: CASSTRQGNQPQHF. The CDR3 DNA sequence: TGTGCCAGCAGCACCCGACAGGGGAATCAGCCCCAGCATTTT.

The chain links TRBV5-4 to TRBJ2-7; 8 nucleotides match TRBD2. Germline assignment: CDR1 SGHNT and CDR2 YYREEE (reference sequence). The J segment lost 4 bases and the V segment lost 2 bases, leaving 5 bases of the junction unmatched. The CDR3 sequence is 14 residues long. The CDR3 region is CASSFRGGLYEQYF. CDR3 DNA sequence: TGTGCCAGCAGCTTCCGGGGGGGCTTGTACGAGCAGTACTTC.

The V and J genes are TRBV30 and TRBJ2-7; tentatively, D is TRBD2 (6 bases). CDR1 and CDR2 (germline): GTSNPN, SVGIG (reference sequence). V was pared by 6 bases and J by 0 bases, with 12 bases between. The CDR3 covers 13 residues. The CDR3 is CACRDSFSYEQYF. In nucleotides, the CDR3 is TGTGCCTGTCGGGACTCCTTCTCCTACGAGCAGTACTTC.

The V gene is TRBV5-1, the J gene TRBJ2-5; tentative D call: TRBD2 (6 bases). V was cut by 6 bases and J by 7 bases, with 19 bases left in between. The CDR3 runs 14 residues. The germline CDR1 and CDR2 sequences are SGHRS and YFSETQ. CDR3 nucleotide sequence: TGCGCCAGCACCTCCCCGGGGGACGAAGGGACCCAGTACTTC. Translation gives CASTSPGDEGTQYF.

J is TRBJ2-3 and V is TRBV7-9, with TRBD2 identical over 7 bases. Per germline, CDR1 SEHNR and CDR2 FQNEAQ (reference sequence). V shed 4 bases and J 0 bases; nucleotides not matched to a gene: 7. This CDR3 is built from 16 residues. This CDR3 reads CASSSRLAASTDTQYF. In DNA, the CDR3 is TGTGCCAGCAGCTCCCGGCTAGCGGCTAGCACAGATACGCAGTATTTT.

In regard to this clone: A read error may account for a junction end that differs from germline. The V and J genes are TRBV7-7 and TRBJ2-5; the D gene is possibly TRBD2 (6 bases). Germline V CDR1 and CDR2: SSHAT, FNYEAQ (reference sequence). The CDR3 length is 15 residues. CDR3 region: CASSESPEGSGTQYF. The CDR3 DNA follows: TGTGCTAGCAGCGAAAGCCCGGAGGGTAGTGGGACCCAGTACTTC.